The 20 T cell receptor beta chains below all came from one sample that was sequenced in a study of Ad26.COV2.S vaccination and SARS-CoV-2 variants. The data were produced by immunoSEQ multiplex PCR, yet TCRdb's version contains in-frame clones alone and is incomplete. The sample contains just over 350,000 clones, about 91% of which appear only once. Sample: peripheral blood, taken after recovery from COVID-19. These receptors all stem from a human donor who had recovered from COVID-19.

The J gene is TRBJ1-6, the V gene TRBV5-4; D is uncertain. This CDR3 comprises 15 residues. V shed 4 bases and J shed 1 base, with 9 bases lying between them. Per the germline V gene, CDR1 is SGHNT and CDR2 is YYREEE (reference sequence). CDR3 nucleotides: TGTGCCAGCAGCCCGGGAAAGTCCTATAATTCACCCCTCCACTTT. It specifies CASSPGKSYNSPLHF. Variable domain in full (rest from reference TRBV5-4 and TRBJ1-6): ETGVTQSPTHLIKTRGQQVTLRCSSQSGHNTVSWYQQALGQGPQFIFQYYREEENGRGNFPPRFSGLQFPNYSSELNVNALELDDSALYLCASSPGKSYNSPLHFGNGTRLTVT.

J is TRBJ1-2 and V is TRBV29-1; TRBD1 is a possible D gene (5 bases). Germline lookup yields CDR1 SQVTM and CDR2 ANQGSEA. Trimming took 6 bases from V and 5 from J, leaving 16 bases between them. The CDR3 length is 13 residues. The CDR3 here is CSVVLTEQYGYTF. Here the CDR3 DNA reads TGCAGCGTCGTACTGACAGAACAGTATGGCTACACCTTC.

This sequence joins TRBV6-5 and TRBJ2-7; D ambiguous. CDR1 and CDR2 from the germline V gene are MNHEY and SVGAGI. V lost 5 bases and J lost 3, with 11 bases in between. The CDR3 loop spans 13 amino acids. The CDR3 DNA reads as TGTGCCAGCAGTCCCGCTCCCAACTACGAGCAGTACTTC. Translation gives CASSPAPNYEQYF.

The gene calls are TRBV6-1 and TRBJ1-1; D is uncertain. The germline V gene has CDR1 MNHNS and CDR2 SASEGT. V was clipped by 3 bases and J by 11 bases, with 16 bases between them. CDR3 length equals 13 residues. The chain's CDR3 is CASSEDPTSRAFF. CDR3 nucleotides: TGTGCCAGCAGTGAGGATCCGACCTCACGGGCTTTCTTT.

CDR3 in amino acids: CASYIYLRQGRDYGYTF. Written as DNA, the CDR3 is TGTGCCAGCTACATCTATTTGCGACAGGGCAGGGACTATGGCTACACCTTC. The chain employs TRBV5-4 and TRBJ1-2, with 7 bases aligning to TRBD1. The V gene end was trimmed by 7 bases and the J gene end by 3 bases; junction bases not matched to a gene: 18. The CDR3 sequence is 17 residues long. Germline V CDR1 and CDR2: SGHNT, YYREEE (reference sequence).

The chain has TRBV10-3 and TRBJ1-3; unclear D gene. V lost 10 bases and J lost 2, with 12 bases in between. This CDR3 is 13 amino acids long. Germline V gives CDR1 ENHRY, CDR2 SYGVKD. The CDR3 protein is CATQLPPGNTIYF. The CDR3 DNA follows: TGTGCCACACAGCTCCCTCCTGGAAACACCATATATTTT.

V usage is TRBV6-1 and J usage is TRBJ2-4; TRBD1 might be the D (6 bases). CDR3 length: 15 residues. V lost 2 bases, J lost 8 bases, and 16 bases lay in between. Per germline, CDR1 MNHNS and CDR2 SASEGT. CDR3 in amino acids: CASSEHYQGLYIQYF. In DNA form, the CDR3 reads TGTGCCAGCAGTGAACATTATCAGGGGCTTTACATTCAGTACTTC.

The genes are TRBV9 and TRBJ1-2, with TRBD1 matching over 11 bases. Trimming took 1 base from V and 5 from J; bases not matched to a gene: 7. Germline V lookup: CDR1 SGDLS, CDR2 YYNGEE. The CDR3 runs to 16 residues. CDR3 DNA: TGTGCCAGCAGCGTATACGGGACAGGGGGTGATTATGGCTACACCTTC. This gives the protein CASSVYGTGGDYGYTF.

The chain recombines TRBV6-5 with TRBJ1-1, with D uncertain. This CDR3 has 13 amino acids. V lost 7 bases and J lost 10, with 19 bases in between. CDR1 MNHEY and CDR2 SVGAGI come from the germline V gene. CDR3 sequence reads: CASNSRARDGAFF. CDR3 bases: TGTGCCAGCAATTCACGGGCAAGGGATGGAGCTTTCTTT.

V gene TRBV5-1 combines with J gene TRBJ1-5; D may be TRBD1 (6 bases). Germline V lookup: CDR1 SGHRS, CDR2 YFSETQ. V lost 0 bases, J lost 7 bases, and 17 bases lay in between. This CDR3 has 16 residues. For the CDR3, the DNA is TGCGCCAGCAGCTTGGGCGGTACAGGGCCTAAGCAGCCCCAGCATTTT. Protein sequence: CASSLGGTGPKQPQHF.

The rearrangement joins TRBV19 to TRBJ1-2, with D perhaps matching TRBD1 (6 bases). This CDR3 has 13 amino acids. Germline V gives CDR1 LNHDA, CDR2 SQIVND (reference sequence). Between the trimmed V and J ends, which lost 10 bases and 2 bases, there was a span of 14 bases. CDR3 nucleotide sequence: TGTGCCACCAGTCCGGGGGCGAACTATGGCTACACCTTC. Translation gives CATSPGANYGYTF. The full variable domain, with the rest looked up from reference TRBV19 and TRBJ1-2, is DGGITQSPKYLFRKEGQNVTLSCEQNLNHDAMYWYRQDPGQGLRLIYYSQIVNDFQKGDIAEGYSVSREKKESFPLTVTSAQKNPTAFYLCATSPGANYGYTFGSGTRLTVV.

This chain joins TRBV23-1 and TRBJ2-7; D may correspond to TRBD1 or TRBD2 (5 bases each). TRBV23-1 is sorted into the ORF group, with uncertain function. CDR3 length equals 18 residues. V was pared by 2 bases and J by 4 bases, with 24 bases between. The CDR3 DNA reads TGCGCCAGCAGTCAAACCTCACGGGGCTTCCTAATGCCTTACGAGCAGTACTTC. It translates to CASSQTSRGFLMPYEQYF.

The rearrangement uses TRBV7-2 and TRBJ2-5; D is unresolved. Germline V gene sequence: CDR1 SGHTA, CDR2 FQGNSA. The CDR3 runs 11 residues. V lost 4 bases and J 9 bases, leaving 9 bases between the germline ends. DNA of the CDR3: TGTGCCAGCAGCTCGCTAGGAGCCCAGTACTTC. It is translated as CASSSLGAQYF.

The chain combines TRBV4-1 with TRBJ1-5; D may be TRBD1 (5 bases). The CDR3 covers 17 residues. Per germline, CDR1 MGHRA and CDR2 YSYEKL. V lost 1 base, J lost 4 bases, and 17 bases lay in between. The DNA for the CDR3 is TGCGCCAGCAGCCAAGTACCGACAGCAACTTCAAATCAGCCCCAGCATTTT. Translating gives CASSQVPTATSNQPQHF.

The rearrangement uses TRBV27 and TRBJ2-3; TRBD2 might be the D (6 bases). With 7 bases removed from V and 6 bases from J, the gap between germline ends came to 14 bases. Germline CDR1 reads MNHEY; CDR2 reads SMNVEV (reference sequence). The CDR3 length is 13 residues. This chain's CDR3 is CASKASAGDTQYF. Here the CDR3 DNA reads TGTGCCAGCAAAGCTAGCGCTGGGGATACGCAGTATTTT.

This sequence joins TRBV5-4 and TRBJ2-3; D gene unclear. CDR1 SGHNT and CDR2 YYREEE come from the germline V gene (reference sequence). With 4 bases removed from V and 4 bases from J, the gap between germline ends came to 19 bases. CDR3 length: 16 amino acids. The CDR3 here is CASSLSSGAGPDTQYF. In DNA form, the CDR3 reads TGTGCCAGCAGCCTCTCTAGTGGCGCCGGGCCAGATACGCAGTATTTT. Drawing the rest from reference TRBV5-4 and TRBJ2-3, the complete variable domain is ETGVTQSPTHLIKTRGQQVTLRCSSQSGHNTVSWYQQALGQGPQFIFQYYREEENGRGNFPPRFSGLQFPNYSSELNVNALELDDSALYLCASSLSSGAGPDTQYFGPGTRLTVL.

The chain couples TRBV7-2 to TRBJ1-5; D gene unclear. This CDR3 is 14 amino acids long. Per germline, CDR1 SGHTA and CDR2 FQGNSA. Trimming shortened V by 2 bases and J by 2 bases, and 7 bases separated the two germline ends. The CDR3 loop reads CASSLTEGNQPQHF. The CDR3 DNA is TGTGCCAGCAGCTTAACGGAGGGCAATCAGCCCCAGCATTTT.

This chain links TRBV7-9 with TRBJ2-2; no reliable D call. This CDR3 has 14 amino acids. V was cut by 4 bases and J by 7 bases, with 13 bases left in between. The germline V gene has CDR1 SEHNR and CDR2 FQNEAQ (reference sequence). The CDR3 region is CASSSLVVLGELFF. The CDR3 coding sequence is TGTGCCAGCAGCTCATTAGTAGTGCTCGGGGAGCTGTTTTTT.

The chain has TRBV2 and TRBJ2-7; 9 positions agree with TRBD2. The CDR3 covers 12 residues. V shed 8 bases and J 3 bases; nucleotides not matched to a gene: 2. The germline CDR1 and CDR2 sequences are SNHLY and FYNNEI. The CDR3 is CASRTSVYEQYF. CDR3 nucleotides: TGTGCCAGCCGGACTAGCGTCTACGAGCAGTACTTC. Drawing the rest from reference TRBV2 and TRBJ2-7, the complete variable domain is EPEVTQTPSHQVTQMGQEVILRCVPISNHLYFYWYRQILGQKVEFLVSFYNNEISEKSEIFDDQFSVERPDGSNFTLKIRSTKLEDSAMYFCASRTSVYEQYFGPGTRLTVT.

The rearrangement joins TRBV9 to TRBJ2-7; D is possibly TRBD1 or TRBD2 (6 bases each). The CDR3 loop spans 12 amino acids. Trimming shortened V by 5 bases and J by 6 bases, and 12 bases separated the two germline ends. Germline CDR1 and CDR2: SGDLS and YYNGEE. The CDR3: CASSGGGTEQYF. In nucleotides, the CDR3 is TGTGCCAGCAGTGGAGGGGGGACCGAGCAGTACTTC. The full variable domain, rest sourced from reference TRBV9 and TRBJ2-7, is DSGVTQTPKHLITATGQRVTLRCSPRSGDLSVYWYQQSLDQGLQFLIQYYNGEERAKGNILERFSAQQFPDLHSELNLSSLELGDSALYFCASSGGGTEQYFGPGTRLTVT.